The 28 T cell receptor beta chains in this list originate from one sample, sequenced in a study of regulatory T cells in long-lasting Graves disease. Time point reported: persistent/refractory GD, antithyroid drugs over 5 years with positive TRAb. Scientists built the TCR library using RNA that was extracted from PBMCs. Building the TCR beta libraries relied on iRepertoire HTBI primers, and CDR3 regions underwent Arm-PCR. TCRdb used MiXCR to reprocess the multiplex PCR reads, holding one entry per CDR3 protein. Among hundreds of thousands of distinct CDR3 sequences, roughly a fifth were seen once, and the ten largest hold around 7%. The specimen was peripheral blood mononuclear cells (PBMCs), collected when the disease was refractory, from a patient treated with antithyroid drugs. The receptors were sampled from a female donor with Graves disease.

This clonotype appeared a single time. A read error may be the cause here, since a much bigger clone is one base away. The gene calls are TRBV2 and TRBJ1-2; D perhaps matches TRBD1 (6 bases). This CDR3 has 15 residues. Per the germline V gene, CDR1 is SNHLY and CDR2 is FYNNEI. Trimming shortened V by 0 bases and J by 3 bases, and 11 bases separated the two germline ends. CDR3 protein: CASSEAQGPDYGYTF. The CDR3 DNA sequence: TGTGCCAGCAGTGAAGCGCAGGGGCCGGACTATGGCTACACCTTC.

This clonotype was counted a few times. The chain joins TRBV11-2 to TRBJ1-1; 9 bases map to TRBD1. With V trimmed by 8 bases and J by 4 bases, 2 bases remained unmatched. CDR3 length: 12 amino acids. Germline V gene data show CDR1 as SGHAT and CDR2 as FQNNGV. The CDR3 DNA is TGTGCCAGCCACAGGGGGCTCACTGAAGCTTTCTTT. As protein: CASHRGLTEAFF.

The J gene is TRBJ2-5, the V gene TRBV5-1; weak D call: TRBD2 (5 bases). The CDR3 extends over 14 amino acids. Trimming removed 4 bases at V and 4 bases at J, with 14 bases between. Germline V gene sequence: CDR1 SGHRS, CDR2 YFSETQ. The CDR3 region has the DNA TGCGCCAGCAGCCCAGGCGGTGGGAGAGAGACCCAGTACTTC. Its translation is CASSPGGGRETQYF.

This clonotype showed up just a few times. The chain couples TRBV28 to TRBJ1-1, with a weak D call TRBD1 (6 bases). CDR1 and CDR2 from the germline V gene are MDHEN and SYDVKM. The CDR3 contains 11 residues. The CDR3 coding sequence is TGTGCAACGGGGGCGGACACTGAAGCTTTCTTT. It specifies CATGADTEAFF.

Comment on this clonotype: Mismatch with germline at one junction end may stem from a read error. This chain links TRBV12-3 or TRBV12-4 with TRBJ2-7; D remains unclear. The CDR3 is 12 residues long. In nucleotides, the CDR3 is TGTGCCAGCAGTTTAGGCTCCTACAAGCAGTACTTC. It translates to CASSLGSYKQYF.

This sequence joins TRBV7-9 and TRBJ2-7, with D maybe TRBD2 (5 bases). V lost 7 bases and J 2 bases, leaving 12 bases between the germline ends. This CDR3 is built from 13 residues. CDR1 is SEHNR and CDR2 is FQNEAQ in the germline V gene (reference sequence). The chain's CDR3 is CASKSAGTYEQYF. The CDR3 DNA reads TGTGCCAGCAAGTCGGCGGGCACCTACGAGCAGTACTTC.

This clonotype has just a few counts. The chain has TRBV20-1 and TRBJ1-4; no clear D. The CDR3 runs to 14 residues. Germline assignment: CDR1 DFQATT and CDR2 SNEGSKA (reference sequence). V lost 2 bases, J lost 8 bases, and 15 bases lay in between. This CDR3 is CSARPPRGGEKLFF. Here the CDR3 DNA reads TGCAGTGCTAGACCCCCCCGCGGTGGCGAAAAACTGTTTTTT.

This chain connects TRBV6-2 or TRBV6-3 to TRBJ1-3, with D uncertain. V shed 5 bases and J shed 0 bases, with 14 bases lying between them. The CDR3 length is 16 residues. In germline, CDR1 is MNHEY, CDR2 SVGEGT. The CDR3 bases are TGTGCCAGCAGTACTCTTGTGACAAGCTCTGGAAACACCATATATTTT. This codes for CASSTLVTSSGNTIYF.

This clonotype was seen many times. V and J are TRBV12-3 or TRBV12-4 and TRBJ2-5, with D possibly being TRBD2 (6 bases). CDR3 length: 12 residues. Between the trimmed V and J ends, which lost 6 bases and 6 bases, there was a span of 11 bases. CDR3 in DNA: TGTGCCAGCAGCGGGGGTAGCCAGACCCAGTACTTC. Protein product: CASSGGSQTQYF.

The CDR3 DNA reads TGCAGTGCTAGAGAGGGGGGGAGACAGAGAACCTCCTACGAGCAGTACTTC. Translated, it gives CSAREGGRQRTSYEQYF. The V gene is TRBV20-1, the J gene TRBJ2-7; 7 bases align to TRBD2. The CDR3 loop spans 17 amino acids. In germline, CDR1 is DFQATT, CDR2 SNEGSKA (reference sequence). V shed 0 bases, J shed 0 bases, and the junction held 11 bases outside the gene matches.

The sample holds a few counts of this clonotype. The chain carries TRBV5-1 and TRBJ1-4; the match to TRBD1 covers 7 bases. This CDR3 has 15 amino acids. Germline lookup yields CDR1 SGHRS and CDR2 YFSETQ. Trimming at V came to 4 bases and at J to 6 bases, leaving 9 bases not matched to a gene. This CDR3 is CASSTHRGLDEKLFF. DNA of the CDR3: TGCGCCAGCAGCACGCACAGGGGTCTAGATGAAAAACTGTTTTTT.

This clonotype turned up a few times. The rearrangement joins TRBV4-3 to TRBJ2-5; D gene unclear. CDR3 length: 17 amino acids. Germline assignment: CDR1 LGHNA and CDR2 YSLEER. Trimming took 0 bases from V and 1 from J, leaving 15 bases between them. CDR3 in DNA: TGCGCCAGCAGCCAAGAACGGTCAGTAAGACTCCAAGAGACCCAGTACTTC. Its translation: CASSQERSVRLQETQYF.

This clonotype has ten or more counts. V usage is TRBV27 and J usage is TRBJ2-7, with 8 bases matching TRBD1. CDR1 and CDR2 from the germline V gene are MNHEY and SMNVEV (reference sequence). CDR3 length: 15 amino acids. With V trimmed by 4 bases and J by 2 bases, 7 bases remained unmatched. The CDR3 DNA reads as TGTGCCAGCAGTTCGACAGGGGTGAGGGCCTACGAGCAGTACTTC. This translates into CASSSTGVRAYEQYF.

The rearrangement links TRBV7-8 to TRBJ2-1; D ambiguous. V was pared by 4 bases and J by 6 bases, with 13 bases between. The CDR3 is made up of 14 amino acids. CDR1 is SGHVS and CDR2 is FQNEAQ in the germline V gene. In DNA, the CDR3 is TGTGCCAGCAGCTCAGCCCCTCCCGGCAATGAGCAGTTCTTC. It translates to CASSSAPPGNEQFF. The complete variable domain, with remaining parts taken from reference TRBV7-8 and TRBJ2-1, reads GAGVSQSPRYKVAKRGQDVALRCDPISGHVSLFWYQQALGQGPEFLTYFQNEAQLDKSGLPSDRFFAERPEGSVSTLKIQRTQQEDSAVYLCASSSAPPGNEQFFGPGTRLTVL.

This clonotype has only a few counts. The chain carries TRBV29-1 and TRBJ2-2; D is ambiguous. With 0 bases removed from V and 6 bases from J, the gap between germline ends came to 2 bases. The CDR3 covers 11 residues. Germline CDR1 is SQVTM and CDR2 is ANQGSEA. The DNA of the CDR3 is TGCAGCGTTGAAGAGCCCGGGGAGCTGTTTTTT. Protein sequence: CSVEEPGELFF.

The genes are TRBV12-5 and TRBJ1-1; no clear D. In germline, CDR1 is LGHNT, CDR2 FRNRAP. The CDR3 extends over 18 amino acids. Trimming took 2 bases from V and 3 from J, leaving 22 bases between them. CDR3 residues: CASGLTSMAPRGDTEAFF. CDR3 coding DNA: TGTGCTAGTGGTTTGACTTCCATGGCCCCAAGAGGTGACACTGAAGCTTTCTTT.

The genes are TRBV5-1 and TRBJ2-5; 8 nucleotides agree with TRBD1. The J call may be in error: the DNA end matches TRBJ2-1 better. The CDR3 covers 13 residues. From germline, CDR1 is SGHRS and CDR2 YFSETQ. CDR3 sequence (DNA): TGCGCCAGCAGCTTTCAGGGGGCGAATAAGCAGTTCTTC. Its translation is CASSFQGANKQFF.

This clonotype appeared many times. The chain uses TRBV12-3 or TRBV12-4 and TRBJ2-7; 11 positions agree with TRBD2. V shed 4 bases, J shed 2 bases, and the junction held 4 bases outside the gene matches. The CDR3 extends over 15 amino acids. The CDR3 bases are TGTGCCAGCAGTTCCACTAGCGGGAGCCCCTACGAGCAGTACTTC. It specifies CASSSTSGSPYEQYF.

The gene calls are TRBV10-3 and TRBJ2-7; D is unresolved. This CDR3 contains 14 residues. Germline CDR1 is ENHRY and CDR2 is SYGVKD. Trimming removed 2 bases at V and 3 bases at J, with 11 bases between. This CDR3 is CAISEPQLYYEQYF. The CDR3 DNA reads TGTGCCATCAGTGAGCCACAACTTTACTACGAGCAGTACTTC.

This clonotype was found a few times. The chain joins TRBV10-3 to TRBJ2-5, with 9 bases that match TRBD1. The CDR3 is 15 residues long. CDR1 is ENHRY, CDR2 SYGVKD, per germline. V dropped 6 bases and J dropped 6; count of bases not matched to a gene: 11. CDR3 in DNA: TGTGCCATCAGCGAATTCACAGGGGGCTGGAAGACCCAGTACTTC. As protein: CAISEFTGGWKTQYF.

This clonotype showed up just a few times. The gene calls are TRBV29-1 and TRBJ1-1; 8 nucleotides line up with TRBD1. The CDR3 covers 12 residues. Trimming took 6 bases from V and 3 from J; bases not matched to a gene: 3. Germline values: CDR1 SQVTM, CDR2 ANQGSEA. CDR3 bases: TGCAGCGTCCCGACAGGGGACACTGAAGCTTTCTTT. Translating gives CSVPTGDTEAFF.

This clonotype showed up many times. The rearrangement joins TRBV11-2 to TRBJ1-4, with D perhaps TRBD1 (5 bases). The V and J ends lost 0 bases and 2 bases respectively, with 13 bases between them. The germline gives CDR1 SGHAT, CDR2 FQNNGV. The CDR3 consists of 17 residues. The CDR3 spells CASSLEKRGATNEKLFF. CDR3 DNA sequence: TGTGCCAGCAGCTTAGAGAAAAGGGGCGCGACTAATGAAAAACTGTTTTTT.

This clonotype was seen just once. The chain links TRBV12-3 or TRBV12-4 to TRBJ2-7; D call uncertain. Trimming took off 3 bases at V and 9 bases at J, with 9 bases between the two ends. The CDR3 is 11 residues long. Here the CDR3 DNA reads TGTGCCAGCAGTTTCGACCGGCGGCAGTACTTC. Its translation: CASSFDRRQYF.

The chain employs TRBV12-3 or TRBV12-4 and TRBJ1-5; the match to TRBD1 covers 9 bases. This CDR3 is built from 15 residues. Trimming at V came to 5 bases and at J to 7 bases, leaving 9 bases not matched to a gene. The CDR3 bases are TGTGCCAGCAGTCCTCCGGGACAGGGTTTCCAGCCCCAGCATTTT. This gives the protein CASSPPGQGFQPQHF.

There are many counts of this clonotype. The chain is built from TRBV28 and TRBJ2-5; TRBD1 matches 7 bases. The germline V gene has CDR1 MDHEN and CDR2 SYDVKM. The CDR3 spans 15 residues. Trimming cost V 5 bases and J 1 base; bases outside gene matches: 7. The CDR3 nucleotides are TGTGCCAGCAGTCCTGAGAGGGACAGCCAAGAGACCCAGTACTTC. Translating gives CASSPERDSQETQYF.

This CDR3 reads CASSPRASNTGELFF. The CDR3 DNA reads as TGCGCCAGCAGCCCCAGGGCTTCGAACACCGGGGAGCTGTTTTTT. V is TRBV5-1 and J is TRBJ2-2, with D tentatively TRBD1 (5 bases). V was cut by 4 bases and J by 0 bases, with 10 bases left in between. CDR3 length: 15 amino acids. The V gene's germline CDR1 is SGHRS and CDR2 YFSETQ.

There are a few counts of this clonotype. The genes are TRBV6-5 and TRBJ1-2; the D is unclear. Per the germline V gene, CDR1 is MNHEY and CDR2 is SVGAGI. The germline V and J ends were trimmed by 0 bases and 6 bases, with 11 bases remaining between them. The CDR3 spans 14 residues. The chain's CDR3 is CASSYSQAINGYTF. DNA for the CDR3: TGTGCCAGCAGTTACTCGCAGGCAATCAATGGCTACACCTTC.

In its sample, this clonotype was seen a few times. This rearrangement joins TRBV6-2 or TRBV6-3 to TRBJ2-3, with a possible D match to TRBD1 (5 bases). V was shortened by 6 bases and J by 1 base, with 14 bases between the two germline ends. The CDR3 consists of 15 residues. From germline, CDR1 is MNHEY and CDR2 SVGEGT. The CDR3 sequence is CASSLGDSRTDTQYF. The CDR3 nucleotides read TGTGCCAGCAGCTTGGGCGACAGCCGCACAGATACGCAGTATTTT.